This T cell receptor beta chain was captured by sequencing in a study of T cell repertoires in cytomegalovirus infection. Study at large: Recently identified HLA-C-restricted and well-studied HLA-B-restricted CMV epitopes were used. Based on public TCR beta signatures, there were indications of CMV infection and of a matching HLA type.

Whole-study findings and limits: The study identified carriers of CMV plus the relevant HLA from cumulative public TCR beta family frequency. HLA-C-restricted CMV-specific TCR beta clonotypes prevailed in the ex vivo response.

Via MiXCR, TCRdb re-called the reads, giving one row per CDR3 protein. The sample includes approximately 340,000 distinct CDR3 sequences, roughly 29% of them seen just once. On this clonotype itself: Its antigen is as yet unknown.

CDR1 is MDHEN, CDR2 SYDVKM, per germline. This CDR3 region has 17 residues. V lost 7 bases, J lost 1 base, and 22 bases lay in between. The genes are TRBV28 and TRBJ2-5, with D uncertain. The material was cultured PBMCs, obtained from culture after CMV antigen stimulation. This clonotype was obtained from a human donor in good health (CMV status not recorded). Some clones in this sample may be carry-over from other donors' samples. The CDR3 loop is CASTLNLRSVFQETQYF. The DNA for the CDR3 is TGTGCCAGCACCTTAAACCTCAGGAGCGTCTTCCAAGAGACCCAGTACTTC.